These 15 T cell receptor beta chains came from one sample sequenced in a study of cytomegalovirus exposure and HLA in healthy donors. Primers: 60 Vbeta forward and 13 Jbeta reverse. The table came from immunoSEQ multiplex PCR; TCRdb's copy has only in-frame clones and leaves some out. The table includes over 200,000 clones, 82% detected once. Sequencing input: PBMCs. The receptors come from a man aged 35 to 55 in good health and CMV-seropositive.

This clone was seen only a few times. The chain couples TRBV6-1 to TRBJ2-5, with 9 bases matching TRBD2. The V gene's germline CDR1 is MNHNS and CDR2 SASEGT. This CDR3 has 15 residues. The V and J ends lost 3 bases and 5 bases, in that order; junction bases with no gene match: 7. The CDR3 bases are TGTGCCAGCAGTGACCTGGCGGGAGGGAGGGAGACCCAGTACTTC. Translated, it gives CASSDLAGGRETQYF.

V usage is TRBV6-1 and J usage is TRBJ1-2; D might be TRBD1 (5 bases). Germline V gives CDR1 MNHNS, CDR2 SASEGT. Trimming pared 7 bases from V and 4 bases from J, leaving 13 bases between. This CDR3 contains 13 residues. The CDR3 bases are TGTGCCAGCAACCCCCTGGGGCTCTATGGCTACACCTTC. It specifies CASNPLGLYGYTF.

With respect to this clone: Additional DNA sequences in this sample encode the identical CDR3. The J gene is TRBJ2-1, the V gene TRBV27, with D hard to call. With 2 bases removed from V and 6 bases from J, the gap between germline ends came to 5 bases. Germline-derived CDR1 and CDR2 are MNHEY and SMNVEV (reference sequence). The CDR3 sequence is 12 residues long. The DNA of the CDR3 is TGTGCCAGCAGTTTAGGGCGCAATGAGCAGTTCTTC. Translation: CASSLGRNEQFF.

The chain couples TRBV10-1 to TRBJ2-7; D gene unclear. Germline V gene data show CDR1 as WNHNN and CDR2 as SYGVQD (reference sequence). This CDR3 spans 14 amino acids. Trimming left V 6 bases short and J 1 base short, with 13 bases between. This CDR3 reads CASSSETASYEQYF. For the CDR3, the DNA is TGCGCCAGCAGCTCGGAGACTGCATCCTACGAGCAGTACTTC.

Here the CDR3 reads CATTRQYFLDTQYF. The CDR3 nucleotides read TGTGCCACCACCCGACAGTATTTTTTAGATACGCAGTATTTT. V usage is TRBV15 and J usage is TRBJ2-3, with a tentative D call TRBD1 (5 bases). Germline V gene lookup returns CDR1 LNHNV and CDR2 YYDKDF (reference sequence). V was pared by 7 bases and J by 5 bases, with 16 bases between. CDR3 length equals 14 residues.

The V gene is TRBV18, the J gene TRBJ2-1, with 9 nucleotides matching TRBD2. The germline V gene encodes CDR1 KGHSH and CDR2 LQKENI. The CDR3 runs 16 residues. After removal of 0 bases from V and 6 bases from J, the junction contained 6 bases not matched to a gene. This CDR3 reads CASSPPGRGRGNEQFF. The CDR3 region has the DNA TGTGCCAGCTCACCACCCGGTCGCGGGAGGGGCAATGAGCAGTTCTTC.

The chain joins TRBV9 to TRBJ2-3, with 10 positions matching TRBD2. The CDR3 runs 14 residues. With 2 bases clipped from V and 4 bases from J, the junction kept 1 base outside the gene matches. Germline CDR1 is SGDLS and CDR2 is YYNGEE. The CDR3 DNA is TGTGCCAGCAGCGTCGGGACTAGCGCAGATACGCAGTATTTT. Translation gives CASSVGTSADTQYF.

V is TRBV7-3 and J is TRBJ2-1, with TRBD2 identical over 10 bases. V shed 3 bases and J 8 bases; nucleotides not matched to a gene: 7. Germline CDR1 SGHTA, CDR2 FQGTGA. This CDR3 is 15 amino acids long. CDR3 coding DNA: TGTGCCAGCAGCTTCCTAGCGGGAGATAGCTATGAGCAGTTCTTC. It codes for CASSFLAGDSYEQFF.

In its sample, this clone was seen once. This chain connects TRBV6-1 to TRBJ1-1; possible D gene TRBD1, 6 bases. Germline V gives CDR1 MNHNS, CDR2 SASEGT. CDR3 length: 17 amino acids. Trimming left V 1 base short and J 5 bases short, with 20 bases between. CDR3 sequence: CASSEGEQGRRETEAFF. Here the CDR3 DNA reads TGTGCCAGCAGTGAAGGGGAACAGGGACGTCGAGAAACTGAAGCTTTCTTT.

The rearrangement joins TRBV7-6 to TRBJ2-4; D gene unclear. Trimming removed 0 bases at V and 6 bases at J, with 6 bases between. The germline gives CDR1 SGHVS, CDR2 FNYEAQ. The CDR3 runs to 13 residues. This chain's CDR3 is CASSLAPGNIQYF. CDR3 in DNA: TGTGCCAGCAGCTTAGCGCCAGGAAACATTCAGTACTTC.

The chain combines TRBV6-5 with TRBJ2-7, with 7 bases identical to TRBD2. The CDR3 consists of 14 residues. CDR1 and CDR2 from the germline V gene are MNHEY and SVGAGI. Trimming removed 6 bases from V and 0 bases from J; junction bases left unmatched: 5. The CDR3 region has the DNA TGTGCCAGCAGGGAGACTAGCTTCTCCTACGAGCAGTACTTC. It encodes CASRETSFSYEQYF.

The rearrangement joins TRBV5-1 to TRBJ2-1; 10 bases are a match to TRBD2. Germline CDR1 SGHRS, CDR2 YFSETQ. This CDR3 has 17 residues. V lost 4 bases and J lost 6; bases outside the gene matches: 13. The CDR3 is CASSPGVAGGLGNEQFF. Here the CDR3 DNA reads TGCGCCAGCAGCCCTGGGGTAGCGGGAGGACTAGGCAATGAGCAGTTCTTC.

This clone has more than one count but fewer than ten. The V call is TRBV19, the J call TRBJ1-5, with D maybe TRBD1 (6 bases). This CDR3 has 14 amino acids. Trimming stripped 4 bases from V and 5 bases from J, with 12 bases between. Germline CDR1 LNHDA, CDR2 SQIVND (reference sequence). The CDR3 DNA is TGTGCCAGTAGTAGCGGACAGCTATATCAGCCCCAGCATTTT. It translates to CASSSGQLYQPQHF.

The chain links TRBV5-4 to TRBJ1-1; 10 bases fit TRBD1. This CDR3 spans 14 amino acids. Germline CDR1 SGHNT, CDR2 YYREEE (reference sequence). The trim removed 5 bases at V and 4 bases at J, leaving 5 bases unmatched. Here the CDR3 DNA reads TGTGCCAGCAGTCCCTGGACAGGGGGCACTGAAGCTTTCTTT. This codes for CASSPWTGGTEAFF.

This chain uses TRBV25-1 with TRBJ2-7; 13 bases align to TRBD2. The ends lost 6 bases at V and 1 base at J; junction bases unmatched: 6. This CDR3 spans 16 amino acids. Germline V gene lookup returns CDR1 MGHDK and CDR2 SYGVNS. The CDR3 bases are TGTGCCAGCAGCGGACTAGCGGGAGATAGTTCCTACGAGCAGTACTTC. Encoded protein: CASSGLAGDSSYEQYF.